Shown below are 18 T cell receptor beta chains from a single sample sequenced in a study of T cell responses to AZD1222 COVID-19 vaccine (dated by TCRdb to the early 2020s). The method was the immunoSEQ multiplex PCR assay. Not all clones reach the TCRdb copy of this immuneACCESS table, which keeps in-frame sequences only. Checked studies attribute under half of the gap to unresolved V genes and leave the rest unexplained. This sample holds more than 150,000 clones; 80% to 90% were observed only once. Under 7.5% of the sample is in the top ten clones. Per the publication, the time point label means: baseline before first vaccination. Source: peripheral blood, taken on day 0 of AZD1222 vaccination. All receptors come from an adult in good health.

V gene TRBV1 combines with J gene TRBJ1-2. TRBV1 is an annotated pseudogene. The CDR3 sequence is 14 residues long. CDR3 bases: TGCACCAGCAGCCAAGAGTTGGTGGACCCTGGCTACACCTTC. Translated: CTSSQELVDPGYTF.

J is TRBJ2-7 and V is TRBV10-3; 11 bases match TRBD2. V lost 3 bases and J lost 2; bases outside the gene matches: 18. Germline V gene data show CDR1 as ENHRY and CDR2 as SYGVKD. The CDR3 is 20 amino acids. CDR3 nucleotides: TGTGCCATCAGTGAAACTCCCGGGACTAGCGGTTACAGGGGGGCCTACGAGCAGTACTTC. This translates into CAISETPGTSGYRGAYEQYF.

The chain uses TRBV6-5 and TRBJ2-3, with D uncertain. The ends were cut back, 10 bases at V and 2 bases at J, with 7 bases in the middle. The CDR3 length is 11 residues. Per germline, CDR1 MNHEY and CDR2 SVGAGI. The CDR3 coding sequence is TGTGCCACCCGCATCACAGATACGCAGTATTTT. Residues: CATRITDTQYF.

The chain carries TRBV4-1 and TRBJ2-5; a weak D match, TRBD2 (5 bases). Germline CDR1 reads MGHRA; CDR2 reads YSYEKL. V lost 0 bases and J lost 5, with 16 bases in between. This CDR3 spans 16 amino acids. The CDR3 sequence: CASSQERGFIGETQYF. CDR3 DNA sequence: TGCGCCAGCAGCCAAGAACGGGGTTTCATAGGGGAGACCCAGTACTTC.

This clone was counted a single time. The V gene is TRBV20-1, the J gene TRBJ2-7, with D perhaps given as TRBD1 or TRBD2 (9 bases each). The CDR3 extends over 11 amino acids. The germline V gene has CDR1 DFQATT and CDR2 SNEGSKA (reference sequence). The DNA for the CDR3 is TGCGCTAGCGGGACAGGGCTCGAGCAGTACTTC. Its protein is CASGTGLEQYF.

The chain has TRBV9 and TRBJ2-1; 8 bases match TRBD1. CDR3 size: 17 residues. After removal of 0 bases from V and 9 bases from J, the junction contained 14 bases not matched to a gene. Per the germline V gene, CDR1 is SGDLS and CDR2 is YYNGEE. This CDR3 reads CASSVGGRDRQYGEQFF. The CDR3 coding sequence is TGTGCCAGCAGCGTAGGGGGTAGGGACAGGCAGTACGGTGAGCAGTTCTTC.

The chain links TRBV28 to TRBJ1-5; a possible D gene is TRBD1 (5 bases). There are 15 residues in the CDR3. The germline V gene has CDR1 MDHEN and CDR2 SYDVKM. V lost 8 bases and J lost 7, with 21 bases in between. As DNA, the CDR3 is TGTGCCAGCCGATACTCGACGGGCGAGGGGCAGCCCCAGCATTTT. This codes for CASRYSTGEGQPQHF.

The CDR3 sequence: CASSSQGDEQYF. As DNA, the CDR3 is TGTGCCAGCAGTTCCCAGGGTGACGAGCAGTACTTC. The chain employs TRBV6-6 and TRBJ2-7; possibly TRBD1 for D (5 bases). Looked up from germline, CDR1 is MNHNY and CDR2 is SVGAGI (reference sequence). The CDR3 extends over 12 amino acids. The V gene lost 4 bases and the J gene lost 5 bases, with 9 bases spanning the gap.

The CDR3, as DNA: TGTGCCAGCAGCGGGGAGACTAGCGGGGGGGCCAATGAGCAGTTCTTC. The encoded protein is CASSGETSGGANEQFF. V is TRBV4-2 and J is TRBJ2-1, with 14 positions matching TRBD2. The V segment lost 5 bases and the J segment 6 bases; nucleotides outside the gene matches: 6. The CDR3 sequence is 16 residues long. Germline V CDR1 and CDR2: LGHNA, YNFKEQ.

The V call is TRBV24-1, the J call TRBJ2-7, with 10 positions matching TRBD1. Trimming removed 2 bases from V and 5 bases from J; junction bases left unmatched: 5. The germline CDR1 and CDR2 sequences are KGHDR and SFDVKD. The CDR3 length is 15 residues. CDR3 in DNA: TGTGCCACCAGTGATTCCGGGACAGGGGAGCACGAGCAGTACTTC. It encodes CATSDSGTGEHEQYF.

The rearrangement links TRBV6-5 to TRBJ1-5; 8 bases fit TRBD1. This CDR3 has 14 residues. The ends lost 7 bases at V and 6 bases at J; junction bases unmatched: 8. Germline-derived CDR1 and CDR2 are MNHEY and SVGAGI. The CDR3 DNA reads as TGTGCCAGCACCTTACAGGGGGGCCCTCAGCCCCAGCATTTT. Its protein is CASTLQGGPQPQHF.

The chain uses TRBV5-6 and TRBJ2-4; D gene uncertain. Germline-derived CDR1 and CDR2 are SGHDT and YYEEEE. V was clipped by 1 base and J by 0 bases, with 8 bases between them. This CDR3 comprises 15 residues. CDR3 DNA sequence: TGTGCCAGCAGCTTGATTAATCTAGCCAAAAACATTCAGTACTTC. Amino acids: CASSLINLAKNIQYF.

The rearrangement uses TRBV27 and TRBJ2-1; 7 nucleotides match TRBD2. Germline V CDR1 and CDR2: MNHEY, SMNVEV (reference sequence). V lost 7 bases and J lost 0; bases outside the gene matches: 9. The CDR3 sequence is 16 residues long. CDR3 nucleotide sequence: TGTGCCAGCACCACCCCGGGCGGGAGCTCCTACAATGAGCAGTTCTTC. Protein sequence: CASTTPGGSSYNEQFF.

The chain employs TRBV11-2 and TRBJ2-5; 8 positions match TRBD2. Germline CDR1 SGHAT, CDR2 FQNNGV. V trimming: 4 bases; J trimming: 1 base; junction bases outside the gene matches: 8. This CDR3 comprises 16 residues. The CDR3 loop is CASSYLGGATQETQYF. The DNA of the CDR3 is TGTGCCAGCAGCTACCTCGGGGGGGCCACCCAAGAGACCCAGTACTTC.

The chain employs TRBV19 and TRBJ2-7; weak D call: TRBD2 (5 bases). Germline CDR1 is LNHDA and CDR2 is SQIVND (reference sequence). Trimming shortened V by 5 bases and J by 7 bases, and 15 bases separated the two germline ends. This CDR3 has 13 residues. The CDR3 loop is CASSLGEGWEQYF. As DNA, the CDR3 is TGTGCCAGTAGTCTCGGGGAAGGATGGGAGCAGTACTTC.

The gene calls are TRBV28 and TRBJ1-4; TRBD1 agrees at 8 bases. CDR3 length: 16 amino acids. The germline V gene encodes CDR1 MDHEN and CDR2 SYDVKM. V dropped 2 bases and J dropped 8; count of bases not matched to a gene: 10. CDR3 sequence reads: CASSLSQGAGVEKLFF. In nucleotides, the CDR3 is TGTGCCAGCAGTTTAAGTCAGGGGGCGGGGGTAGAAAAACTGTTTTTT.

The chain uses TRBV2 and TRBJ1-6, with a possible D match to TRBD1 (6 bases). V shed 6 bases and J shed 10 bases, with 19 bases lying between them. CDR3 length equals 15 residues. Germline CDR1 and CDR2: SNHLY and FYNNEI. This CDR3 is CASSAAGGRGSPLHF. CDR3 in DNA: TGTGCCAGCAGCGCCGCGGGGGGGCGCGGATCACCCCTCCACTTT.

V gene TRBV2 combines with J gene TRBJ2-3; 12 bases fit TRBD2. This CDR3 has 16 amino acids. The ends lost 6 bases at V and 0 bases at J; junction bases unmatched: 4. Germline V gives CDR1 SNHLY, CDR2 FYNNEI. CDR3 bases: TGTGCCAGCAGACTAGCGGGGGGTGCTAGCACAGATACGCAGTATTTT. Translation gives CASRLAGGASTDTQYF.